A selection of T cell receptor beta chains follows, all from one sample in a study. MiXCR, applied by TCRdb to the RT-PCR reads, yields one record per CDR3 protein. The table lists about 680,000 distinct CDR3 sequences, 12% to 15% of them singletons. The sequenced material came from memory CD4+ T cells from blood. These receptors all stem from a female donor in good health, serving as a healthy control. Each CDR3 is given with its conserved first and last residue. The order of the fields is J gene, V gene, clone size, D gene, CDR3 protein, CDR3 DNA. The D gene is left open where the match is weak. Clone size, where shown, is once, few, many, or a class for clones that have expanded.

TRBJ2-3 | TRBV7-2 | many | NA | CASSLVVDTDTQYF | TGTGCCAGCAGCTTAGTGGTCGACACAGATACGCAGTATTTT
TRBJ2-1 | TRBV7-2 | NA | TRBD1 | CASSDGQGWHEQFF | TGTGCCAGCAGCGACGGACAGGGGTGGCATGAGCAGTTCTTC
TRBJ2-1 | TRBV7-2 | many | NA | CASSFQEYHNEQFF | TGTGCCAGCAGCTTTCAGGAATACCACAATGAGCAGTTCTTC
TRBJ2-3 | TRBV4-3 | NA | NA | CASSQSLHSGDTQYF | TGCGCCAGCAGCCAGTCCCTCCACAGTGGGGATACGCAGTATTTT
TRBJ2-1 | TRBV11-2 | many | TRBD2 | CASRWVAGEFDEQFF | TGTGCCAGCCGTTGGGTAGCGGGAGAGTTTGATGAGCAGTTCTTC
TRBJ2-1 | TRBV28 | NA | NA | CATPCGSSYNEQFF | TGTGCCACCCCCTGTGGGAGCTCCTACAATGAGCAGTTCTTC
TRBJ2-3 | TRBV28 | few | NA | CASRPLGALTDTQYF | TGTGCCAGCAGGCCATTAGGCGCACTCACAGATACGCAGTATTTT
TRBJ2-1 | TRBV12-3/TRBV12-4 | many | NA | CASTPGAVFNNEQFF | TGTGCCAGCACCCCAGGTGCGGTCTTCAACAATGAGCAGTTCTTC
TRBJ2-7 | TRBV12-3/TRBV12-4 | NA | TRBD2 | CASSTTSAGEQYF | TGTGCCAGCAGTACGACTAGCGCGGGAGAGCAGTACTTC
TRBJ2-1 | TRBV20-1 | NA | TRBD2 | CSARSPSGLAGGGYNEQFF | TGCAGTGCTAGATCCCCATCGGGACTAGCGGGAGGTGGCTACAATGAGCAGTTCTTC
TRBJ2-2 | TRBV5-1 | few | NA | CASERGEQSNTGELFF | TGCGCCAGCGAACGTGGCGAGCAGTCGAACACCGGGGAGCTGTTTTTT
TRBJ1-5 | TRBV12-3/TRBV12-4 | many | NA | CASSLIAAQPQHF | TGTGCCAGCAGTTTAATCGCCGCCCAGCCCCAGCATTTT
TRBJ2-7 | TRBV14 | NA | TRBD2 | CASSLYLAGTYEQYF | TGTGCCAGCAGCCTCTATCTAGCGGGAACCTACGAGCAGTACTTC
TRBJ1-2 | TRBV6-5 | NA | TRBD1 | CASRQGAGYTF | TGTGCCAGCAGACAGGGGGCGGGCTACACCTTC
TRBJ2-3 | TRBV4-3 | NA | TRBD2 | CASSQDLLGSGRAGGTDTQYF | TGCGCCAGCAGCCAAGATTTGTTGGGGAGCGGGAGGGCAGGCGGCACAGATACGCAGTATTTT
TRBJ1-5 | TRBV18 | NA | TRBD1 | CASSPGTGTNQPQHF | TGTGCCAGCTCACCAGGGACAGGCACCAATCAGCCCCAGCATTTT
TRBJ1-1 | TRBV2 | NA | NA | CASSLEGGRMNTEAFF | TGTGCCAGCAGCCTCGAGGGGGGTCGGATGAACACTGAAGCTTTCTTT
TRBJ2-7 | TRBV13 | NA | TRBD2 | CASSLRAGAYEQYF | TGTGCCAGCAGCTTAAGAGCGGGGGCCTACGAGCAGTACTTC
TRBJ2-2 | TRBV29-1 | few | NA | CSAGQTANTGELFF | TGCAGCGCCGGACAGACCGCGAACACCGGGGAGCTGTTTTTT
TRBJ2-3 | TRBV5-5 | NA | TRBD2 | CASSTGTNTDTQYF | TGTGCCAGCAGCACCGGGACTAACACAGATACGCAGTATTTT
TRBJ2-1 | TRBV18 | few | NA | CASSPPLMRDNEQFF | TGTGCCAGCTCACCACCGCTTATGAGAGATAATGAGCAGTTCTTC
TRBJ1-1 | TRBV24-1 | NA | NA | CATSLWGEAFF | TGTGCCACCAGCCTGTGGGGTGAAGCTTTCTTT
TRBJ2-5 | TRBV6-7 | NA | TRBD1 | CASSTGGLEETQYF | TGTGCCAGCAGTACAGGGGGCTTGGAGGAGACCCAGTACTTC
TRBJ2-4 | TRBV7-2 | NA | TRBD1 | CASSPGQANIQYF | TGTGCCAGCAGCCCGGGACAGGCGAACATTCAGTACTTC
TRBJ2-1 | TRBV30 | NA | NA | CAWSFHNEQFF | TGTGCCTGGAGTTTTCACAATGAGCAGTTCTTC
TRBJ1-1 | TRBV6-5 | many | NA | CASSGLGAAFF | TGTGCCAGCAGCGGGTTGGGGGCGGCTTTCTTT
TRBJ1-1 | TRBV7-2 | many | NA | CASSLTGSFMNTEAFF | TGTGCCAGCAGCCTGACAGGTTCCTTCATGAACACTGAAGCTTTCTTT
TRBJ2-7 | TRBV20-1 | NA | NA | CSARVGYEQYF | TGCAGTGCTAGAGTAGGCTACGAGCAGTACTTC
TRBJ2-1 | TRBV9 | NA | NA | CASSVDQGPGQFF | TGTGCCAGCAGCGTAGACCAGGGTCCGGGGCAGTTCTTC
TRBJ2-5 | TRBV7-9 | NA | NA | CASSFFARETQYF | TGTGCCAGCAGCTTTTTCGCTCGGGAGACCCAGTACTTC